One T cell receptor beta chain is described in this entry. The antigen remains undetermined. Source study methods: Junction-only sequences produced by ImmunoSEQ had no quality scores, so filtering differed. Profiling relied on immunoSEQ multiplex PCR, and the TCRdb table lists in-frame clones only, not all of them. The DNA gave D and trimming, while V, J and clone size come from that table. The repertoire holds fewer than 1.8 million clones, with about 98.5% as singletons. This CDR3 is 11 amino acids long. Germline V gene data show CDR1 as LNHDA and CDR2 as SQIVND (reference sequence). V dropped 4 bases and J dropped 7 bases, with 8 bases sitting between them. The data were taken from a study of shared clonotypes between healthy human individuals. Study context: Each donor had three CD4 naive, three CD4 memory, two CD8 naive and one CD8 memory plate. Study-level findings and limits: Few donors limited the genetic and exposure-history diversity represented.

This chain joins TRBV19 and TRBJ2-7; no clear D gene. The origin of this receptor is a man aged 25 to 40 in good health. The sequenced material came from naive CD4+ T cells sorted from blood. Subset: CD45RA+ positively selected. The CDR3 spells CASSSWREQYF. CDR3 bases: TGTGCCAGTAGTAGTTGGCGGGAGCAGTACTTC.